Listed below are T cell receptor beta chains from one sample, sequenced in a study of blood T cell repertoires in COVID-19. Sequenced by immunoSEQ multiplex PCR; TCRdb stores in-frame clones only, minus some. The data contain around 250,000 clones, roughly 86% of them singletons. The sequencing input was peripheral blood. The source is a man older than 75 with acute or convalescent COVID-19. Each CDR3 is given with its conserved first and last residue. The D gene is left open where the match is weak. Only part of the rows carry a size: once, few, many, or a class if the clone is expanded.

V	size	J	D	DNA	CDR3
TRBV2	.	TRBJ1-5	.	TGTGCCAGCAGTTCACTCCGGGATATTAGCAATCAGCCCCAGCATTTT	CASSSLRDISNQPQHF
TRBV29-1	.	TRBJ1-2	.	TGCAGCGTTGAAGACCCGGGACAAGGCTACACCTTC	CSVEDPGQGYTF
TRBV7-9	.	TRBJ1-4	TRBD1	TGTGCCAGCAGCTGGGGACAGGGGGGAGAAAAACTGTTTTTT	CASSWGQGGEKLFF
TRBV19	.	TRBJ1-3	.	TGTGCCAGTAGTATCGAGTCCTCCTCTGGAAACACCATATATTTT	CASSIESSSGNTIYF
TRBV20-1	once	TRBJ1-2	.	TGCAGTGCTAACCGACGGGAGGGCTACACCTTC	CSANRREGYTF
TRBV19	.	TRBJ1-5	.	TGTGCCAGCCGACAGGCCTATAGCAATCAGCCCCAGCATTTT	CASRQAYSNQPQHF
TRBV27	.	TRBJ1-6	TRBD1	TGTGCCAGCAGTTACGGACAGGGGTTCAATTCACCCCTCCACTTT	CASSYGQGFNSPLHF
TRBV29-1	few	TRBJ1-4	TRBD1	TGCAGCGTCGGGACAGGGGAAGAAAAACTGTTTTTT	CSVGTGEEKLFF
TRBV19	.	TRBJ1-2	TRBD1	TGTGCCAGTAGTTTTCTACAGGGGACGGACACCTTC	CASSFLQGTDTF
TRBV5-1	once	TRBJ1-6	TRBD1	TGCGCCAGCAGCGCCCGGACAGGGGATAATTCACCCCTCCACTTT	CASSARTGDNSPLHF
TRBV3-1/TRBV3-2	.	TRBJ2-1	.	TGTGCCAGCAGCCCCAGCTCCGGAGGAGGGAATGAGCAGTTCTTC	CASSPSSGGGNEQFF
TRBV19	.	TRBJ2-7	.	TGTGCCAGTAGTCCGGGTTGGACAGAGCAGTACTTC	CASSPGWTEQYF
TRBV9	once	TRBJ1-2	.	TGTGCCAGCAGCGTAGACGGAGCTAACTATGGCTACACCTTC	CASSVDGANYGYTF